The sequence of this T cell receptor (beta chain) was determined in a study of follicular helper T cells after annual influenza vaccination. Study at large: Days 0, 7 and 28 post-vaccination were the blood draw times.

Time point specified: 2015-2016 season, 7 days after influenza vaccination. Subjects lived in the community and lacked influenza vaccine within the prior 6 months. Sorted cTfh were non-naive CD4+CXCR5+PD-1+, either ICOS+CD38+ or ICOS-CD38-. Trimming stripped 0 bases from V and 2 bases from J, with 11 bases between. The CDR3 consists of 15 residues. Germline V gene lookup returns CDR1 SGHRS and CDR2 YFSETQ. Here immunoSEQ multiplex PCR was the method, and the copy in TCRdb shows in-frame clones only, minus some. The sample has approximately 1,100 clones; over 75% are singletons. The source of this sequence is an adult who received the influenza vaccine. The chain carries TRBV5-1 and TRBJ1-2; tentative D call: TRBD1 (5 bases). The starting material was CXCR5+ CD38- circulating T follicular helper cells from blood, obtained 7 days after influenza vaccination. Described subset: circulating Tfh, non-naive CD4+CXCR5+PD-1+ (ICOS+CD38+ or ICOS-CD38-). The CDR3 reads CASSLATGANYGYTF. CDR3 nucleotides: TGCGCCAGCAGCTTGGCCACCGGGGCGAACTATGGCTACACCTTC.